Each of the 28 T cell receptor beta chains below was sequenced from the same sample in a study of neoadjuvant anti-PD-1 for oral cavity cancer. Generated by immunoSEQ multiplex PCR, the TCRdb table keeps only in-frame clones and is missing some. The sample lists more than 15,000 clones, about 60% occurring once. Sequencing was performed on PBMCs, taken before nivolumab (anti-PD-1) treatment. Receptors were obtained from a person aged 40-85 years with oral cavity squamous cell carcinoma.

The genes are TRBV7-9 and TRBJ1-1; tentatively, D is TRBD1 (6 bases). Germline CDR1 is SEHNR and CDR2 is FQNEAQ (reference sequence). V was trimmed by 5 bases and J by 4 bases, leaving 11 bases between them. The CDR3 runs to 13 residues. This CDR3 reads CASSVTGSTEAFF. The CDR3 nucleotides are TGTGCCAGCAGCGTCACAGGGAGCACTGAAGCTTTCTTT.

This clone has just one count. This CDR3 reads CASSELGSGGSTDTQYF. The CDR3 DNA sequence: TGTGCCAGCAGTGAACTTGGTAGCGGGGGGTCCACAGATACGCAGTATTTT. V gene TRBV25-1 combines with J gene TRBJ2-3; 10 nucleotides align to TRBD2. Germline assignment: CDR1 MGHDK and CDR2 SYGVNS. V lost 2 bases to trimming and J lost 2 bases; unmatched junction nucleotides: 7. CDR3 size: 17 residues.

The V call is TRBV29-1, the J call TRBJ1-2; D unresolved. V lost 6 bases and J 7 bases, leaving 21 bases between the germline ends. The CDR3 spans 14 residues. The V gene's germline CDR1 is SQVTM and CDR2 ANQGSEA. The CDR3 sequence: CSVRQTFKDGGYTF. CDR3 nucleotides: TGCAGCGTCCGTCAAACCTTTAAGGACGGTGGCTACACCTTC.

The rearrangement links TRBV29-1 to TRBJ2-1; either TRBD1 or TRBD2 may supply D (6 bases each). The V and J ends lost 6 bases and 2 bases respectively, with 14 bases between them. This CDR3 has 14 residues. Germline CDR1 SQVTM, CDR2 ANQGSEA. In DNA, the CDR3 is TGCAGCGTCGAGGGGGGCCTGACCTACAATGAGCAGTTCTTC. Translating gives CSVEGGLTYNEQFF.

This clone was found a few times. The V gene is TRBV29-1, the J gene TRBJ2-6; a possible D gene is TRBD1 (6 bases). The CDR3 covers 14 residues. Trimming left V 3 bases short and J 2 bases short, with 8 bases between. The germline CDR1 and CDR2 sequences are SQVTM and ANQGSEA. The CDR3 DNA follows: TGCAGCGTTGATTCAGGGGCTGGGGCCAACGTCCTGACTTTC. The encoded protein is CSVDSGAGANVLTF.

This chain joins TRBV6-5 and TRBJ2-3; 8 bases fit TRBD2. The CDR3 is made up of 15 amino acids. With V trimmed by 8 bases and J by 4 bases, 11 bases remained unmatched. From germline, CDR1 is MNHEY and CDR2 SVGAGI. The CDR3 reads CASVPSGGFADTQYF. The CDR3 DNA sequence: TGTGCCAGCGTACCCTCGGGGGGGTTCGCAGATACGCAGTATTTT.

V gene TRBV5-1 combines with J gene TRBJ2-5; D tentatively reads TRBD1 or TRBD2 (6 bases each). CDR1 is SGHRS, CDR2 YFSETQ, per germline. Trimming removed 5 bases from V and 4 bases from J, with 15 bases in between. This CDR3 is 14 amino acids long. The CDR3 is CASRPMGGVETQYF. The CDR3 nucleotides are TGCGCCAGCAGGCCCATGGGGGGCGTAGAGACCCAGTACTTC.

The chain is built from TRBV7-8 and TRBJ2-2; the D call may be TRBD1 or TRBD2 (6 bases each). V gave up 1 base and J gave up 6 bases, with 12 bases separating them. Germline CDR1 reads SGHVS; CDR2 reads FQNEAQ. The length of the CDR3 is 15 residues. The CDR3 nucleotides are TGTGCCAGCAGCTTAGGGGGGGCTGGTGCCGGGGAGCTGTTTTTT. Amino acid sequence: CASSLGGAGAGELFF.

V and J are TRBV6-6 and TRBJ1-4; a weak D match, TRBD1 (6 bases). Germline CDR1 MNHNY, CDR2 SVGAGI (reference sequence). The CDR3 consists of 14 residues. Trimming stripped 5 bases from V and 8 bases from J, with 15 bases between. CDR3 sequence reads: CASSPTGSREKLFF. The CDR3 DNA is TGTGCCAGCAGTCCAACAGGGTCGAGGGAAAAACTGTTTTTT.

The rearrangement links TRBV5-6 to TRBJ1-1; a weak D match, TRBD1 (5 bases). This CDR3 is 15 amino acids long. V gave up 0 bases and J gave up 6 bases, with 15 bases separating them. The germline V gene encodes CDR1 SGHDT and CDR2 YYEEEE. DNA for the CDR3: TGTGCCAGCAGCTTGGGGGGGACCCTTCACGCTGAAGCTTTCTTT. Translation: CASSLGGTLHAEAFF.

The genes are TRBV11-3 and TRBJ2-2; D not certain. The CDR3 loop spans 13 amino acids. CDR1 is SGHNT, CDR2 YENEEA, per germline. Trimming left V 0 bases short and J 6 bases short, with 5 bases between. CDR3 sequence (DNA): TGTGCCAGCAGCTTAGATAGGCCCGGGGAGCTGTTTTTT. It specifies CASSLDRPGELFF.

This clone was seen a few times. The CDR3 DNA follows: TGTGCCAGCAGCACGGGACAAATCAATGAGCAGTTCTTC. Amino acids: CASSTGQINEQFF. The J gene is TRBJ2-1, the V gene TRBV7-6; possible D gene TRBD1, 6 bases. The germline V and J ends were trimmed by 5 bases and 6 bases, with 11 bases remaining between them. This CDR3 is built from 13 residues. The germline gives CDR1 SGHVS, CDR2 FNYEAQ.

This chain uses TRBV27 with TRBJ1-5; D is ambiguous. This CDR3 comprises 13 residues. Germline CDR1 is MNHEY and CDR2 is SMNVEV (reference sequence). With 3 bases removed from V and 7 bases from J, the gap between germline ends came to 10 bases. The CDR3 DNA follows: TGTGCCAGCAGTTTTTTGGGTGCACAGCCCCAGCATTTT. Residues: CASSFLGAQPQHF.

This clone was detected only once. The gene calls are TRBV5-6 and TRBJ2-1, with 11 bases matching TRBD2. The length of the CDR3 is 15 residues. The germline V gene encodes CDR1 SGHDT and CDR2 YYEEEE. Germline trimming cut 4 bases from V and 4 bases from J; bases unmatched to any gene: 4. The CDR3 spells CASSPGLAAYNEQFF. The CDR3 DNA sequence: TGTGCCAGCAGCCCGGGACTAGCGGCTTACAATGAGCAGTTCTTC.

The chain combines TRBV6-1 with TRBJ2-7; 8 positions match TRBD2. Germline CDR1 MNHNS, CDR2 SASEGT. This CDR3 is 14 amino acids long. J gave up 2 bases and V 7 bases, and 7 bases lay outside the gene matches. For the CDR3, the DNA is TGTGCCAGCAAAGCAACTAGCGGCCCCTACGAGCAGTACTTC. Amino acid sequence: CASKATSGPYEQYF.

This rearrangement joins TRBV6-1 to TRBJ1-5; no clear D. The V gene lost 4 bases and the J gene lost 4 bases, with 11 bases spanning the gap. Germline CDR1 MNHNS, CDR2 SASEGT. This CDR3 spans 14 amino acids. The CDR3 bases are TGTGCCAGCAGTGTTGGACGGTCAAATCAGCCCCAGCATTTT. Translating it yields CASSVGRSNQPQHF.

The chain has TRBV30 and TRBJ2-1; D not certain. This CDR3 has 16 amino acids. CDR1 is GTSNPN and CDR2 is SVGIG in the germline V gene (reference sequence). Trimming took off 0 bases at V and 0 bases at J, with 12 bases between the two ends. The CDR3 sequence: CAWSVLVTGSYNEQFF. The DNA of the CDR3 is TGTGCCTGGAGTGTACTGGTGACGGGCTCCTACAATGAGCAGTTCTTC.

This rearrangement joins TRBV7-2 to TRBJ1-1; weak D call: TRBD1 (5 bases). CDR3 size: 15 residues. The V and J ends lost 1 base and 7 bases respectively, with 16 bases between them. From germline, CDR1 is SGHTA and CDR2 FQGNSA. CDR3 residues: CASSLVTGVRSEAFF. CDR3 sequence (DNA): TGTGCCAGCAGCTTAGTGACGGGGGTCCGTAGTGAAGCTTTCTTT.

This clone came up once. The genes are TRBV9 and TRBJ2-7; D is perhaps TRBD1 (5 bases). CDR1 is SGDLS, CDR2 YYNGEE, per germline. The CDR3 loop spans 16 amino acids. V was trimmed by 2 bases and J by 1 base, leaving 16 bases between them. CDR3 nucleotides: TGTGCCAGCAGCGTCTCAGATTTACAGGCTTCCTACGAGCAGTACTTC. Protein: CASSVSDLQASYEQYF.

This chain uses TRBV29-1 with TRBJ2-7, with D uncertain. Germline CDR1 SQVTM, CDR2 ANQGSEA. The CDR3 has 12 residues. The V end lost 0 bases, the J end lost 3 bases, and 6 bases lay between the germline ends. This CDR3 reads CSVEDTIYEQYF. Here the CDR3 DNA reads TGCAGCGTTGAAGACACAATCTACGAGCAGTACTTC.

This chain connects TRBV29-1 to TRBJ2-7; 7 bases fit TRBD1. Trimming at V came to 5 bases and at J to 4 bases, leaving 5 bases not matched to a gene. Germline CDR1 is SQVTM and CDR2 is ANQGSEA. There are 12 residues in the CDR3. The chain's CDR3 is CSVRGGGYEQYF. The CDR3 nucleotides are TGCAGCGTTAGAGGGGGCGGGTACGAGCAGTACTTC.

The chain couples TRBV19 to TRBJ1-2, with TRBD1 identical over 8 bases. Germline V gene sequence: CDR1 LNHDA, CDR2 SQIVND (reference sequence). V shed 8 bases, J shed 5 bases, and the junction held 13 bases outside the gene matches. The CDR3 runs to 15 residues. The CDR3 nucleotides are TGTGCCAGTCGCGAACTAGGGACAGGAGATTATGGCTACACCTTC. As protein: CASRELGTGDYGYTF.

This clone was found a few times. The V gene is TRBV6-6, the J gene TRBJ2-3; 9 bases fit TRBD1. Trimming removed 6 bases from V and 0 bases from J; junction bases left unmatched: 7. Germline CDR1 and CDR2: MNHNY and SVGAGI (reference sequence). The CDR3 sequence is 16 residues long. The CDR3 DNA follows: TGTGCCAGCAGAACACAGGGGGCCCCTAGCACAGATACGCAGTATTTT. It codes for CASRTQGAPSTDTQYF.

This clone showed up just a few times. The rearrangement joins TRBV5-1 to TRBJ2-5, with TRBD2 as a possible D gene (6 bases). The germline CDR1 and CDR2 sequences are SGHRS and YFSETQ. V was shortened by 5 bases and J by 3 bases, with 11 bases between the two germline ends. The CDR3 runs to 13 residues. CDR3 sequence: CASRPAGEETQYF. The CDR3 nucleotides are TGCGCCAGCAGGCCAGCGGGCGAAGAGACCCAGTACTTC. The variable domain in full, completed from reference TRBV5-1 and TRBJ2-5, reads KAGVTQTPRYLIKTRGQQVTLSCSPISGHRSVSWYQQTPGQGLQFLFEYFSETQRNKGNFPGRFSGRQFSNSRSEMNVSTLELGDSALYLCASRPAGEETQYFGPGTRLLVL.

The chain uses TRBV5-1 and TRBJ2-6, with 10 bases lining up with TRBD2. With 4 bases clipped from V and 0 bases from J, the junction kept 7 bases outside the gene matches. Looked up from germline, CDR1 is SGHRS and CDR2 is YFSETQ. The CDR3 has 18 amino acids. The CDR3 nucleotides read TGCGCCAGCAGCACTCTAGCGGGAGACTCCTCTGGGGCCAACGTCCTGACTTTC. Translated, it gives CASSTLAGDSSGANVLTF. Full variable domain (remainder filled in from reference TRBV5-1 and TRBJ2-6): KAGVTQTPRYLIKTRGQQVTLSCSPISGHRSVSWYQQTPGQGLQFLFEYFSETQRNKGNFPGRFSGRQFSNSRSEMNVSTLELGDSALYLCASSTLAGDSSGANVLTFGAGSRLTVL.

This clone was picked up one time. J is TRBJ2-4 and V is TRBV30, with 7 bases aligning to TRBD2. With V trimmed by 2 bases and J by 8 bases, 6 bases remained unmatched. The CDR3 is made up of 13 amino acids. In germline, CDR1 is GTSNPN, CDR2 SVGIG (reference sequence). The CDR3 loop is CAWSYTRGDIQYF. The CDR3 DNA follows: TGTGCCTGGAGTTACACCCGGGGGGACATTCAGTACTTC.

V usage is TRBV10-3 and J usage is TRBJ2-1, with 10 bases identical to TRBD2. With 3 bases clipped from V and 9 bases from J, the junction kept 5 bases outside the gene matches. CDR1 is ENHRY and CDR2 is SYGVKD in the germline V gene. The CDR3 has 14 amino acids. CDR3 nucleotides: TGTGCCATCAGTGAAGATGGACTAGCGGCTGAGCAGTTCTTC. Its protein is CAISEDGLAAEQFF.

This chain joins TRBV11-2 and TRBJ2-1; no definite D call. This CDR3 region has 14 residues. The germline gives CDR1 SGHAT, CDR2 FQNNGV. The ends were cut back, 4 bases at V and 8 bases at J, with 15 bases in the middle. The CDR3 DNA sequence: TGTGCCAGCAGCTCCTCATCGGGTCGGTATGAGCAGTTCTTC. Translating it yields CASSSSSGRYEQFF.